Listed below are T cell receptor beta chains from one sample, sequenced in a study of T cells after yellow fever vaccination. From the 5' RACE reads, TCRdb called clonotypes with MiXCR, one entry per CDR3 protein. The table shows approximately 22,000 distinct CDR3 sequences, with roughly 5.5% occurring only once. The sequencing here drew on PBMCs, either bulk or a sorted T-cell subset (CD4+, CD8+, memory, or dextramer-sorted; not recorded which), taken roughly seven weeks after the first yellow fever vaccination. All receptors come from a man between 18 and 29 years old who received the YFV17D yellow fever vaccine. Both conserved end residues are part of each CDR3. A D gene is named only where the DNA matches it firmly. The size field reads once, few, many, or a class for an expanded clone.

d_call	clone_size	v_call	j_call	cdr3_nt	cdr3_aa
-	many	TRBV18	TRBJ2-3	TGTGCCAGCTCGTTCTCAGTTATTAGCACAGATACGCAGTATTTT	CASSFSVISTDTQYF
-	many	TRBV20-1	TRBJ2-1	TGCAGTGCTATGGGGGGCGCCTACAATGAGCAGTTCTTC	CSAMGGAYNEQFF
TRBD1	many	TRBV20-1	TRBJ1-5	TGCTGTGCTAGAGATCGGACAGGGGGAGGGCATCAGCCCCAGCATTTT	CCARDRTGGGHQPQHF
-	many	TRBV20-1	TRBJ2-2	TGCAGTGCTAGAACTACGCTAGGGACCGGGGAGCTGTTTTTT	CSARTTLGTGELFF
TRBD2	many	TRBV5-1	TRBJ2-1	TGCGCCAGCAGCTTTAGCGGGGGCCCGGGGGAGGAGCAGTTCTTC	CASSFSGGPGEEQFF
-	many	TRBV7-2	TRBJ1-2	TGTGCCAGCAGCTTAGCTAACACCGACTATGGCTACACCTTC	CASSLANTDYGYTF
-	many	TRBV24-1	TRBJ2-3	TGTGCCACCAGTGTGTCCCTCCAAGATACGCAGTATTTT	CATSVSLQDTQYF
TRBD1	many	TRBV6-5	TRBJ2-7	TGTGCCAGCAGCCCGACAGGGCTGTACGAGCAGTACTTC	CASSPTGLYEQYF
TRBD2	many	TRBV5-4	TRBJ2-1	TGTGCCAGCAGCCCAGCGGGAGTCGGGGGGGTCAATGAGCAGTTCTTC	CASSPAGVGGVNEQFF
-	many	TRBV24-1	TRBJ1-5	TGTGCCAGGACCGGACAGCTTAATCAGCCCCAGCATTTT	CARTGQLNQPQHF
-	many	TRBV10-3	TRBJ2-1	TGTGCCATCAGTGTGGGGATCACCTACAATGAGCAGTTCTTC	CAISVGITYNEQFF
-	many	TRBV28	TRBJ2-2	TGTGCCAGCATTCAAATGGGGACTACCGGGGAGCTGTTTTTT	CASIQMGTTGELFF
-	many	TRBV4-3	TRBJ1-1	TGCGCCAGCAGCCAAGCTCTCACTTTGAACACTGAAGCTTTCTTT	CASSQALTLNTEAFF
-	many	TRBV4-3	TRBJ1-2	TGCGCCAGCAGCCAGGACGACAGCACCTATGGCTACACCTTC	CASSQDDSTYGYTF
-	many	TRBV9	TRBJ2-1	TGTGCCAGCAGCCCCCGGACAGTAGATGAGCAGTTCTTC	CASSPRTVDEQFF
-	many	TRBV30	TRBJ2-3	TGTGCCTGGAGGTCCAGCTATAGCACAGATACGCAGTATTTT	CAWRSSYSTDTQYF
-	few	TRBV5-1	TRBJ2-5	TGCGCCAGCAGCTTGGTAGGGGAAGAGACCCAGTACTTC	CASSLVGEETQYF